This T cell receptor beta chain was identified during a study of blood T cell repertoires in COVID-19. There are 15 residues in the CDR3. Germline CDR1 and CDR2: SGHAT and FQNNGV. The ends were cut back, 1 base at V and 7 bases at J, with 14 bases in the middle. The protocol was immunoSEQ multiplex PCR, while the TCRdb copy is restricted to in-frame clones and leaves out a portion. The repertoire holds 300,000 to 350,000 clones, with roughly 89% as singletons. Sequenced input: PBMCs or T cells enriched from blood (not recorded which). The chain combines TRBV11-2 with TRBJ2-1; D is perhaps TRBD1 (6 bases). This TCR was sampled from a woman in her 30s who had recovered from COVID-19. The CDR3 spells CASSLVGAGQNEQFF. In nucleotides, the CDR3 is TGTGCCAGCAGCTTAGTCGGGGCAGGACAGAATGAGCAGTTCTTC.